This TCR beta chain was found in a study of blood T cell repertoires in COVID-19. In the study overall: Samples representing acute and convalescent COVID-19 were sourced from the United States, Italy and Spain.

TCRdb's table, derived via immunoSEQ multiplex PCR, lists solely in-frame clones and lacks some. This sample yields roughly 250,000 clones, of which roughly nine tenths are seen a single time; roughly 4% belongs to the top ten. The germline V gene has CDR1 MNHEY and CDR2 SVGAGI. Trimming left V 4 bases short and J 1 base short, with 7 bases between. The CDR3 loop spans 13 amino acids. In its sample, this clone was seen a few times. The rearrangement uses TRBV6-5 and TRBJ1-1, with a weak D call TRBD1 (5 bases). The TCR originated in a man in his 60s who had recovered from COVID-19. Sequenced material: peripheral blood. The CDR3, as DNA: TGTGCCAGCAGTTTCCAGGGGAACACTGAAGCTTTCTTT. This encodes CASSFQGNTEAFF.